One sample yielded the 3 T cell receptor beta chains listed below, sequenced in a study of shared clonotypes between healthy human individuals. Some clones are missing from TCRdb's copy, which holds only in-frame ones; the method was immunoSEQ multiplex PCR. The table records around 2,000,000 clones, approximately 94% of them present only once. Naivety among CD8 cells was defined by CD45RO negativity and positive CCR7 selection, thereby excluding terminally differentiated effector memory CD45RA+ cells. Sequenced sample: naive CD8+ T cells sorted from blood. The receptors come from a man aged 18-30 years in good health.

This clone was recorded only once. The V and J genes are TRBV4-1 and TRBJ1-1, with a weak D call TRBD1 (5 bases). This CDR3 is 15 amino acids long. Germline values: CDR1 MGHRA, CDR2 YSYEKL. V lost 0 bases, J lost 12 bases, and 20 bases lay in between. The CDR3 loop reads CASSQDFGGAMATFF. The CDR3 DNA reads TGCGCCAGCAGCCAAGATTTCGGAGGGGCCATGGCAACTTTCTTT.

The rearrangement uses TRBV7-9 and TRBJ2-1; D ambiguous. Trimming shortened V by 1 base and J by 10 bases, and 8 bases separated the two germline ends. Germline V CDR1 and CDR2: SEHNR, FQNEAQ (reference sequence). This CDR3 is built from 12 residues. CDR3 bases: TGTGCCAGCAGCTTAGGGTTTCGGGAGCAGTTCTTC. It is translated as CASSLGFREQFF.

J is TRBJ2-2 and V is TRBV27; maybe TRBD1 (6 bases). CDR1 is MNHEY, CDR2 SMNVEV, per germline (reference sequence). Trimming pared 7 bases from V and 2 bases from J, leaving 11 bases between. The CDR3 has 14 residues. Here the CDR3 DNA reads TGTGCCAGCACCGCGACAGGAAACACCGGGGAGCTGTTTTTT. Translated: CASTATGNTGELFF.